This TCR beta chain was identified in a study of blood T cell repertoires in COVID-19. Study overall: From T cells, B-cell-depleted T cells, or PBMCs came the material, which was cDNA or gDNA.

The V segment lost 3 bases and the J segment 8 bases; nucleotides outside the gene matches: 7. There are 14 residues in the CDR3. Per the germline V gene, CDR1 is SGHRS and CDR2 is YFSETQ. Authors' analysis steps: Reference gene primers were amplified, and this amplification served to estimate nucleated cell counts. Clones were sequenced by immunoSEQ multiplex PCR, and TCRdb holds only the in-frame ones, with some missing. V, J and clone size reflect that table, while D and trimming were determined from the DNA. The top ten clones hold 2.1% of a sample with a few hundred thousand clones, 90% of them seen once. Seattle enrolled patients during active infection and tracked them longitudinally.

The chain uses TRBV5-1 and TRBJ1-4; 7 positions match TRBD1. This sequence was found in a woman aged 55 to 70 with COVID-19, enrolled during active disease. Sample: peripheral blood. CDR3 loop: CASSSEGAGEKLFF. The CDR3 DNA reads as TGCGCCAGCAGCTCCGAGGGGGCAGGCGAAAAACTGTTTTTT.